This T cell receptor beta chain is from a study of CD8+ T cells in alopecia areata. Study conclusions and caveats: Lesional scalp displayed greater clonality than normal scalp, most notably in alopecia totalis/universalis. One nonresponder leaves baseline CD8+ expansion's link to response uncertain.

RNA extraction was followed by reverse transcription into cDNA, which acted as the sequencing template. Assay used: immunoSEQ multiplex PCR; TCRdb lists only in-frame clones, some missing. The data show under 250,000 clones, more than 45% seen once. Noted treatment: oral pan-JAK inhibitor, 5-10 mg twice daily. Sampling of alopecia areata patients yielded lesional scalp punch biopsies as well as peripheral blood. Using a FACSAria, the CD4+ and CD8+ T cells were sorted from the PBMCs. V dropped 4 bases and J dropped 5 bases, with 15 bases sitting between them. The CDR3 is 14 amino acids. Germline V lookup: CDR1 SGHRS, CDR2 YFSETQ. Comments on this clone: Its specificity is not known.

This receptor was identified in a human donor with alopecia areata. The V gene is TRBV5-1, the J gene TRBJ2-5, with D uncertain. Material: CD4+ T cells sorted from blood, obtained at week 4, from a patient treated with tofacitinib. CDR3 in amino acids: CASSPGRPPETQYF. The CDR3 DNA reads TGCGCCAGCAGCCCAGGACGGCCGCCGGAGACCCAGTACTTC.